The 28 T cell receptor beta chains in this list originate from one sample, sequenced in a study of cytomegalovirus exposure and HLA in healthy donors. PCR was performed using 60 Vbeta and 13 Jbeta primers. The protocol was immunoSEQ multiplex PCR, while the TCRdb copy is restricted to in-frame clones and leaves out a portion. The sample carries roughly 130,000 clones, 73% recorded once. The sequencing input was PBMCs. Source of these receptors: a woman aged 40 to 50 in good health and CMV-seronegative.

The chain joins TRBV20-1 to TRBJ2-5; D is possibly TRBD2 (6 bases). CDR3 length: 11 residues. Trimming removed 6 bases at V and 5 bases at J, with 10 bases between. CDR1 and CDR2 from the germline V gene are DFQATT and SNEGSKA (reference sequence). The CDR3 coding sequence is TGCAGTGCCCTACTAGCCGAGACCCAGTACTTC. Amino acid sequence: CSALLAETQYF.

The chain couples TRBV5-1 to TRBJ1-1; D call uncertain. CDR3 length: 15 residues. Trimming cost V 0 bases and J 1 base, with 10 bases left between them. Looked up from germline, CDR1 is SGHRS and CDR2 is YFSETQ. The CDR3 is CASSLAGERNTEAFF. As DNA, the CDR3 is TGCGCCAGCAGCTTGGCTGGAGAAAGGAACACTGAAGCTTTCTTT.

The V call is TRBV6-4, the J call TRBJ2-7, with 7 bases matching TRBD1. The junction had 9 bases not matched to a gene; V was cut back by 6 bases and J by 1 base. The CDR3 consists of 15 residues. Germline V gene lookup returns CDR1 MRHNA and CDR2 SNTAGT. The CDR3 region is CASRNDRVKSYEQYV. The CDR3 DNA follows: TGTGCCAGCAGGAACGACAGGGTAAAGTCCTACGAGCAGTACGTC.

The rearrangement links TRBV19 to TRBJ2-3, with 11 bases identical to TRBD1. Unmatched junction bases numbered 7, after V lost 4 bases and J lost 4 bases. CDR1 and CDR2 from the germline V gene are LNHDA and SQIVND (reference sequence). The CDR3 contains 16 residues. The chain's CDR3 is CASSTTGTGGADTQYF. The CDR3 nucleotides read TGTGCCAGTAGTACAACCGGGACAGGGGGTGCAGATACGCAGTATTTT.

Written as DNA, the CDR3 is TGTGCCAGCAGCGGGACAGGGGGCTTCGGGGAGCTGTTTTTT. It encodes CASSGTGGFGELFF. The chain combines TRBV9 with TRBJ2-2, with 11 bases lining up with TRBD1. The CDR3 sequence is 14 residues long. V was clipped by 3 bases and J by 7 bases; unmatched bases: 2. CDR1 is SGDLS and CDR2 is YYNGEE in the germline V gene.

This clone was found a few times. The rearrangement uses TRBV4-2 and TRBJ2-5; D unresolved. Trimming stripped 5 bases from V and 9 bases from J, with 16 bases between. CDR3 length equals 13 residues. Germline values: CDR1 LGHNA, CDR2 YNFKEQ. CDR3 bases: TGTGCCAGCAGCATAGCCTCTTTTGAGGCCCAGTACTTC. It specifies CASSIASFEAQYF.

This rearrangement joins TRBV6-1 to TRBJ2-5; D unclear. Germline lookup yields CDR1 MNHNS and CDR2 SASEGT. The CDR3 has 14 residues. Trimming left V 4 bases short and J 2 bases short, with 11 bases between. CDR3 nucleotide sequence: TGTGCCAGCAGTGTATCGTCAGTTCAAGAGACCCAGTACTTC. Its protein product is CASSVSSVQETQYF.

This rearrangement joins TRBV2 to TRBJ1-5; D remains unclear. Trimming stripped 7 bases from V and 4 bases from J, with 11 bases between. The germline gives CDR1 SNHLY, CDR2 FYNNEI. The CDR3 spans 13 residues. The CDR3 DNA reads TGTGCCAGCAAGCCGGCCGGGAATCAGCCCCAGCATTTT. Protein sequence: CASKPAGNQPQHF. Full variable domain (remainder filled in from reference TRBV2 and TRBJ1-5): EPEVTQTPSHQVTQMGQEVILRCVPISNHLYFYWYRQILGQKVEFLVSFYNNEISEKSEIFDDQFSVERPDGSNFTLKIRSTKLEDSAMYFCASKPAGNQPQHFGDGTRLSIL.

V is TRBV28 and J is TRBJ2-2, with 9 bases matching TRBD2. Per germline, CDR1 MDHEN and CDR2 SYDVKM. This CDR3 is built from 14 residues. Trimming cost V 8 bases and J 7 bases; bases outside gene matches: 8. The CDR3 bases are TGTGCCAGCCTCGGCGGGGGGGCCGACGGGGAGCTGTTTTTT. It encodes CASLGGGADGELFF.

The chain recombines TRBV2 with TRBJ2-3; tentatively, D is TRBD2 (7 bases). The V gene's germline CDR1 is SNHLY and CDR2 FYNNEI. The CDR3 contains 15 residues. The V and J ends lost 4 bases and 5 bases respectively, with 16 bases between them. The CDR3 here is CASSVGGGRGDTQYF. The CDR3 bases are TGTGCCAGCAGTGTAGGCGGGGGCCGTGGAGATACGCAGTATTTT.

This clone showed up just a few times. The V call is TRBV18, the J call TRBJ2-3, with D maybe TRBD1 (6 bases). CDR3 length: 12 amino acids. The V end was cut by 5 bases, the J end by 3 bases, with 6 bases between. Germline V gives CDR1 KGHSH, CDR2 LQKENI. In nucleotides, the CDR3 is TGTGCCAGCTCAACAGGGACAGATACGCAGTATTTT. Its translation: CASSTGTDTQYF.

The chain has TRBV7-9 and TRBJ1-5; 7 bases agree with TRBD1. This CDR3 region has 17 residues. V shed 1 base and J 6 bases; nucleotides not matched to a gene: 12. Germline assignment: CDR1 SEHNR and CDR2 FQNEAQ (reference sequence). The DNA for the CDR3 is TGTGCCAGCAGCTTAGAAATCTCGGCGCAGGGGGGTCAGCCCCAGCATTTT. Translated, it gives CASSLEISAQGGQPQHF.

This chain joins TRBV4-3 and TRBJ2-3; 8 bases line up with TRBD1. The CDR3 runs to 17 residues. Germline V gives CDR1 LGHNA, CDR2 YSLEER. V trimming: 0 bases; J trimming: 2 bases; junction bases outside the gene matches: 7. In DNA, the CDR3 is TGCGCCAGCAGCCAAGAACAGTACAGGGGGAACACAGATACGCAGTATTTT. This codes for CASSQEQYRGNTDTQYF.

The rearrangement joins TRBV2 to TRBJ1-4, with 7 positions matching TRBD1. Per the germline V gene, CDR1 is SNHLY and CDR2 is FYNNEI. CDR3 length: 13 amino acids. V gave up 9 bases and J gave up 3 bases; unmatched junction bases: 4. CDR3 sequence reads: CASGGQPNEKLFF. The CDR3 nucleotides are TGTGCCAGTGGGGGACAGCCTAATGAAAAACTGTTTTTT.

For this clone: One junction end does not reproduce the germline sequence, and a read error may be involved. This chain uses TRBV7-7 with TRBJ1-4, with unresolved D. Germline CDR1 is SSHAT and CDR2 is FNYEAQ (reference sequence). This CDR3 is 13 amino acids long. The CDR3 loop reads CASSFGVNEKLFF. The CDR3 nucleotides are TGTGCTAGCAGCTTCGGGGTTAATGAAAAACTGTTTTTT.

This chain links TRBV27 with TRBJ2-4; 11 nucleotides agree with TRBD1. J was trimmed by 7 bases and V by 3 bases; bases with no gene match: 2. This CDR3 region has 14 residues. Germline V gene data show CDR1 as MNHEY and CDR2 as SMNVEV (reference sequence). This chain's CDR3 is CASSFGTGGNIQYF. In DNA, the CDR3 is TGTGCCAGCAGTTTCGGGACAGGGGGTAACATTCAGTACTTC.

This sequence joins TRBV13 and TRBJ2-7, with D tentatively TRBD2 (5 bases). The CDR3 runs 11 residues. Deletions cut 5 bases from V and 6 bases from J, with 8 bases between. Germline assignment: CDR1 PRHDT and CDR2 FYEKMQ (reference sequence). Written as DNA, the CDR3 is TGTGCCAGCAGCGGACTGGGCGAGCAGTACTTC. Amino acid sequence: CASSGLGEQYF.

The chain recombines TRBV11-2 with TRBJ2-7; 8 nucleotides agree with TRBD1. The V gene's germline CDR1 is SGHAT and CDR2 FQNNGV. Unmatched junction bases numbered 8, after V lost 2 bases and J lost 2 bases. This CDR3 spans 16 amino acids. In DNA form, the CDR3 reads TGTGCCAGCAGCTTAAGCCCCGGGACAGGACCCTACGAGCAGTACTTC. Amino acid sequence: CASSLSPGTGPYEQYF.

CDR3 protein: CASSLEDRGDETQYF. The CDR3 region has the DNA TGTGCCAGCAGCTTAGAGGACAGGGGCGATGAGACCCAGTACTTC. This rearrangement joins TRBV7-6 to TRBJ2-5; 9 nucleotides match TRBD1. Trimming cost V 1 base and J 5 bases; bases outside gene matches: 5. Germline V gene data show CDR1 as SGHVS and CDR2 as FNYEAQ. The CDR3 runs to 15 residues.

Only one count was recorded for this clone. The chain recombines TRBV29-1 with TRBJ2-3; weak D call: TRBD1 (5 bases). The CDR3 is 10 residues long. Germline V gene sequence: CDR1 SQVTM, CDR2 ANQGSEA. V lost 3 bases to trimming and J lost 9 bases, with 7 bases between them. CDR3 loop: CSVDRGTQYF. As DNA, the CDR3 is TGCAGCGTTGATAGGGGAACGCAGTATTTT.

The rearrangement uses TRBV9 and TRBJ1-1; D is ambiguous. Germline V gene lookup returns CDR1 SGDLS and CDR2 YYNGEE. The CDR3 contains 13 residues. V was cut by 3 bases and J by 4 bases, with 10 bases left in between. CDR3 nucleotides: TGTGCCAGCAGCGCCACAGTCGGCACTGAAGCTTTCTTT. This codes for CASSATVGTEAFF. Together with reference TRBV9 and TRBJ1-1, the CDR3 gives the full variable domain: DSGVTQTPKHLITATGQRVTLRCSPRSGDLSVYWYQQSLDQGLQFLIQYYNGEERAKGNILERFSAQQFPDLHSELNLSSLELGDSALYFCASSATVGTEAFFGQGTRLTVV.

The V and J genes are TRBV29-1 and TRBJ2-3, with D perhaps TRBD1 (5 bases). Trimming stripped 6 bases from V and 4 bases from J, with 14 bases between. The germline CDR1 and CDR2 sequences are SQVTM and ANQGSEA. The CDR3 has 13 amino acids. The CDR3 nucleotides read TGCAGCGTATATAAGGACACCTCAGATACGCAGTATTTT. Translated, it gives CSVYKDTSDTQYF.

V is TRBV5-6 and J is TRBJ2-2; tentative D call: TRBD2 (6 bases). Germline CDR1 reads SGHDT; CDR2 reads YYEEEE. Trimming left V 7 bases short and J 4 bases short, with 17 bases between. The CDR3 runs 15 residues. The chain's CDR3 is CASGSYGTVTGELFF. DNA of the CDR3: TGTGCCAGCGGCTCATATGGGACTGTCACCGGGGAGCTGTTTTTT. Looking up the rest from reference TRBV5-6 and TRBJ2-2 gives the full variable domain: DAGVTQSPTHLIKTRGQQVTLRCSPKSGHDTVSWYQQALGQGPQFIFQYYEEEERQRGNFPDRFSGHQFPNYSSELNVNALLLGDSALYLCASGSYGTVTGELFFGEGSRLTVL.

The rearrangement joins TRBV11-2 to TRBJ1-2; 7 bases map to TRBD1. Germline V CDR1 and CDR2: SGHAT, FQNNGV. Losses at the gene ends were 2 bases for V and 5 bases for J; bases not matched to a gene: 8. The CDR3 loop spans 15 amino acids. The CDR3 DNA reads as TGTGCCAGCAGCTTAACGGGGACAGCACTGTATGGCTACACCTTC. Its translation is CASSLTGTALYGYTF.

The chain recombines TRBV9 with TRBJ1-1; D unresolved. Germline CDR1 and CDR2: SGDLS and YYNGEE. The V and J ends lost 4 bases and 6 bases respectively, with 10 bases between them. The CDR3 spans 12 residues. In nucleotides, the CDR3 is TGTGCCAGCAGCACCTGGGAGTCTGAAGCTTTCTTT. As protein: CASSTWESEAFF.

This clone was found a few times. The chain is built from TRBV2 and TRBJ1-2, with 7 bases identical to TRBD1. Germline loops: CDR1 SNHLY, CDR2 FYNNEI. Trimming removed 8 bases from V and 8 bases from J; junction bases left unmatched: 14. The CDR3 contains 14 residues. As DNA, the CDR3 is TGTGCCAGCTTTAATATCGGGACAGCGGCCGGCTACACCTTC. It yields the protein CASFNIGTAAGYTF. Combining the CDR3 with reference TRBV2 and TRBJ1-2 gives the whole variable domain EPEVTQTPSHQVTQMGQEVILRCVPISNHLYFYWYRQILGQKVEFLVSFYNNEISEKSEIFDDQFSVERPDGSNFTLKIRSTKLEDSAMYFCASFNIGTAAGYTFGSGTRLTVV.

The genes are TRBV5-6 and TRBJ2-7, with TRBD2 matching over 7 bases. Germline V gives CDR1 SGHDT, CDR2 YYEEEE. The ends lost 0 bases at V and 1 base at J; junction bases unmatched: 7. The CDR3 has 16 residues. This chain's CDR3 is CASSLEGSGYSYEQYF. For the CDR3, the DNA is TGTGCCAGCAGCTTGGAGGGTAGCGGGTATTCCTACGAGCAGTACTTC.

In this sample, this clone turned up a few times. The genes are TRBV7-6 and TRBJ1-2, with 11 positions matching TRBD1. CDR3 length equals 17 residues. Germline CDR1 is SGHVS and CDR2 is FNYEAQ. J lost 4 bases, V lost 0 bases, and 7 bases had no gene match. CDR3: CASSLATGTGGAYGYTF. The CDR3 DNA follows: TGTGCCAGCAGCTTAGCAACCGGGACAGGGGGAGCCTATGGCTACACCTTC.